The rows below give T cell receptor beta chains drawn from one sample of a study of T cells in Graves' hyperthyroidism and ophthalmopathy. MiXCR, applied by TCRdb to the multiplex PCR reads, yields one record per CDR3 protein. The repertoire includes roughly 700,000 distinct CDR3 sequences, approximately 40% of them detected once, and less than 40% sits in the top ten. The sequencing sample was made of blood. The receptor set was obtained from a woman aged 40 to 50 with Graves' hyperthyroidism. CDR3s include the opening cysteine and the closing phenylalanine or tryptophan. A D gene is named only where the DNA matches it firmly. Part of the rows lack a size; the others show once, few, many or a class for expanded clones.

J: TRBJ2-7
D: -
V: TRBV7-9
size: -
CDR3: CASSTGLTAYEQYF
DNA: TGTGCCAGCAGCACCGGACTGACGGCCTACGAGCAGTACTTC

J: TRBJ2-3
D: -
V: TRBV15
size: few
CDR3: CATSSLRRSYTQYF
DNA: TGTGCCACCAGCAGCCTTCGCCGTAGCTATACGCAGTATTTT

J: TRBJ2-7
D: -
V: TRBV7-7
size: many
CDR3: CASSSRDSPRYEQYF
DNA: TGTGCTAGCAGCTCCCGGGACTCCCCACGGTACGAGCAGTACTTC

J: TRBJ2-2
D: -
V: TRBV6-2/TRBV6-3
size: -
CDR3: CASSPTLNTGELFF
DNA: TGTGCCAGCAGTCCCACCCTGAACACCGGGGAGCTGTTTTTT

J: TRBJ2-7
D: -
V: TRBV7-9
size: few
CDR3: CASSLAAPLTDEQYF
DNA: TGTGCCAGCAGCTTAGCTGCCCCGCTGACCGACGAGCAGTACTTC

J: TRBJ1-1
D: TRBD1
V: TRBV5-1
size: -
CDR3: CASAKLQGANTEAFF
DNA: TGCGCCAGCGCCAAATTACAGGGGGCGAACACTGAAGCTTTCTTT

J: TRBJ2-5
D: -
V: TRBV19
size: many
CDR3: CASSTSGLETQYF
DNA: TGTGCCAGTAGTACGTCAGGGTTGGAGACCCAGTACTTC

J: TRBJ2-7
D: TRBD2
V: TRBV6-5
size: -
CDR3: CASSYSRAGGTEQYF
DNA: TGTGCCAGCAGTTACTCAAGAGCGGGAGGAACCGAGCAGTACTTC

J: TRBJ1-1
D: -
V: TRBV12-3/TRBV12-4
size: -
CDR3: CASSLGRASTEAFF
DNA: TGTGCCAGCAGTTTAGGTAGGGCTAGCACTGAAGCTTTCTTT

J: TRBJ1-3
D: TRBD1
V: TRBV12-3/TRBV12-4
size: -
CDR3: CASSPPDRGLPRNTIYF
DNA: TGTGCCAGCAGTCCCCCTGACAGGGGGCTCCCCAGAAACACCATATATTTT

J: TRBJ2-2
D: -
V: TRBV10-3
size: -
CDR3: CAISDQWLERWELFF
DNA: TGTGCCATCAGTGATCAGTGGCTTGAGAGGTGGGAGCTGTTTTTT

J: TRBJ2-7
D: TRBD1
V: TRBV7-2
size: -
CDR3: CASSVYAGQGTYEQYF
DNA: TGTGCCAGCAGCGTATATGCGGGACAGGGAACCTACGAGCAGTACTTC

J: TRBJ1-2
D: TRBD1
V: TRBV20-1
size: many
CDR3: CSARGGQGTYGYTF
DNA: TGCAGTGCTAGAGGGGGACAGGGAACCTATGGCTACACCTTC

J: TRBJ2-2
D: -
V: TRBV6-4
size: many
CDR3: CASSDSTTGELFF
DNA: TGTGCCAGCAGTGACTCTACTACCGGGGAGCTGTTTTTT

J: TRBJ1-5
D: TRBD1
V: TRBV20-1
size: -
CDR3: CSAGKQGYSNQPQHF
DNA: TGCAGTGCTGGTAAACAGGGGTATAGCAATCAGCCCCAGCATTTT

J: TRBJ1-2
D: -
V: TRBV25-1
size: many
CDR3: CASSGQYGFYTF
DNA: TGTGCCAGCAGTGGGCAGTATGGGTTCTACACCTTC

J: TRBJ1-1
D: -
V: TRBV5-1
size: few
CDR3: CASSSDRSRGTEAFF
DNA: TGTGCCAGCAGCTCGGATCGGTCCCGGGGGACTGAAGCTTTCTTT

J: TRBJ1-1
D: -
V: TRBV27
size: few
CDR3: CASSLSALENTEAFF
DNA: TGTGCCAGCAGTTTATCGGCCCTAGAGAACACTGAAGCTTTCTTT

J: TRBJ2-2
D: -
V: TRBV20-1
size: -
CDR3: CSASPGPYTGELFF
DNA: TGCAGTGCTAGTCCGGGACCCTACACCGGGGAGCTGTTTTTT

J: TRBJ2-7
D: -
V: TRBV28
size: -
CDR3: CASSLTGRGAIDEQYF
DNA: TGTGCCAGCAGTTTAACGGGACGGGGGGCGATCGACGAGCAGTACTTC

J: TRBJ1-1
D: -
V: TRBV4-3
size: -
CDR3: CASSQDRTTEAFF
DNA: TGCGCCAGCAGCCAAGATCGGACCACTGAAGCTTTCTTT

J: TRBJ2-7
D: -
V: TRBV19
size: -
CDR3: CASSTDSRNEQYF
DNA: TGTGCCAGTAGTACAGATTCCCGCAACGAGCAGTACTTC

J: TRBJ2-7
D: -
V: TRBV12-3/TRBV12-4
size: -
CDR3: CASSQGASISYEQYF
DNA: TGTGCCAGCAGTCAAGGGGCCTCCATCTCCTACGAGCAGTACTTC

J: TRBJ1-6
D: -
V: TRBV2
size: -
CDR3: CASSPAGGRFTNSPLHF
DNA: TGTGCCAGCTCACCCGCGGGGGGGCGGTTTACTAATTCACCCCTCCACTTT

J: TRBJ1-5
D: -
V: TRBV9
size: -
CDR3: CASSTSGGQGQPQHF
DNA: TGTGCCAGCAGTACGAGCGGGGGGCAAGGACAGCCCCAGCATTTT

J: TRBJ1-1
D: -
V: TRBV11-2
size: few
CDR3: CASSPLVGKNTEAFF
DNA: TGTGCCAGCAGCCCCTTGGTAGGGAAGAACACTGAAGCTTTCTTT